The 23 T cell receptor beta chains in this list originate from one sample, sequenced in a study of spatial heterogeneity in lung cancer. Each CDR3 protein gets one entry after TCRdb re-called the 5' RACE reads with MiXCR. This sample carries fewer than 30,000 distinct CDR3 sequences, 4.5% to 7.5% of them seen once, and the ten largest clones take 22%. Time point here: blood at routine non-recurrence follow-up after resection. Whole RNA, isolated from tumor, nontumor lung or frozen PBMC, was sequenced without prior sorting. The sample here was PBMCs, taken at follow-up. These TCRs come from a male donor with early-stage non-small cell lung cancer.

The sample holds many counts of this clonotype. The V call is TRBV6-2 or TRBV6-3, the J call TRBJ2-4; no reliable D call. Trimming took off 5 bases at V and 5 bases at J, with 22 bases between the two ends. Germline V lookup: CDR1 MNHEY, CDR2 SVGEGT. This CDR3 is built from 17 residues. The CDR3 loop is CASSLAVAAGPQNIQYF. The CDR3 coding sequence is TGTGCCAGCAGTCTCGCCGTGGCGGCAGGACCTCAAAACATTCAGTACTTC.

This clonotype was seen at least ten times. The V and J genes are TRBV7-2 and TRBJ2-3, with TRBD2 matching 8 bases. V was pared by 1 base and J by 0 bases, with 18 bases of the junction left unmatched. Germline assignment: CDR1 SGHTA and CDR2 FQGNSA. This CDR3 is 21 amino acids long. Here the CDR3 DNA reads TGTGCCAGCAGCTTAGAGGTTCCGGGCGGGAGGATATTAACTAGCACAGATACGCAGTATTTT. This codes for CASSLEVPGGRILTSTDTQYF.

This clonotype was counted a few times. CDR3 loop: CAWSVSGTGLNTEAFF. DNA of the CDR3: TGTGCCTGGAGTGTATCCGGGACGGGATTGAACACTGAAGCTTTCTTT. The chain has TRBV30 and TRBJ1-1; maybe TRBD1 (5 bases). The germline gives CDR1 GTSNPN, CDR2 SVGIG (reference sequence). Trimming shortened V by 0 bases and J by 0 bases, and 14 bases separated the two germline ends. The CDR3 totals 16 residues. Filled out from reference TRBV30 and TRBJ1-1, the complete variable domain reads SQTIHQWPATLVQPVGSPLSLECTVEGTSNPNLYWYRQAAGRGLQLLFYSVGIGQISSEVPQNLSASRPQDRQFILSSKKLLLSDSGFYLCAWSVSGTGLNTEAFFGQGTRLTVV.

This clonotype was detected many times. The chain uses TRBV2 and TRBJ2-1; 12 nucleotides line up with TRBD1. Trimming cost V 4 bases and J 4 bases; bases outside gene matches: 5. This CDR3 region has 16 residues. Germline-derived CDR1 and CDR2 are SNHLY and FYNNEI. CDR3: CASSAGQGARYNEQFF. CDR3 nucleotide sequence: TGTGCCAGCAGTGCGGGACAGGGGGCGCGTTACAATGAGCAGTTCTTC.

The chain joins TRBV13 to TRBJ1-2; possibly TRBD1 for D (6 bases). Per germline, CDR1 PRHDT and CDR2 FYEKMQ (reference sequence). This CDR3 is built from 13 residues. Between the trimmed V and J ends, which lost 1 base and 9 bases, there was a span of 12 bases. The CDR3: CASSLEDRRRYTF. The CDR3 DNA reads as TGTGCCAGCAGCTTAGAGGACAGAAGGCGCTACACCTTC.

This clonotype was seen repeatedly, ten times or more. This rearrangement joins TRBV5-1 to TRBJ1-5, with a possible D match to TRBD1 (6 bases). CDR1 is SGHRS, CDR2 YFSETQ, per germline. Trimming pared 6 bases from V and 6 bases from J, leaving 19 bases between. The CDR3 extends over 15 amino acids. This CDR3 reads CASKAYRGAVQPQHF. CDR3 sequence (DNA): TGCGCCAGCAAAGCCTACCGGGGGGCTGTTCAGCCCCAGCATTTT.

This clonotype has ten or more counts. This sequence joins TRBV7-9 and TRBJ1-1, with D uncertain. The V end was cut by 8 bases, the J end by 1 base, with 17 bases between. Germline-derived CDR1 and CDR2 are SEHNR and FQNEAQ (reference sequence). The CDR3 loop spans 15 amino acids. CDR3 amino acids: CASRGQKGQNTEAFF. The CDR3, as DNA: TGTGCCAGCCGAGGTCAAAAGGGCCAGAACACTGAAGCTTTCTTT.

This clonotype showed up many times. V gene TRBV7-2 combines with J gene TRBJ2-5; D gene ambiguous. Trimming pared 1 base from V and 2 bases from J, leaving 5 bases between. Germline CDR1 is SGHTA and CDR2 is FQGNSA. This CDR3 contains 13 residues. The CDR3 spells CASSLVGQETQYF. The CDR3 nucleotides are TGTGCCAGCAGCTTAGTAGGGCAAGAGACCCAGTACTTC.

This clonotype was recorded many times. The chain links TRBV10-3 to TRBJ1-5, with 7 bases fitting TRBD1. V lost 1 base to trimming and J lost 1 base; unmatched junction nucleotides: 1. The length of the CDR3 is 15 residues. Germline loops: CDR1 ENHRY, CDR2 SYGVKD. The CDR3: CAISEWGQSNQPQHF. The DNA of the CDR3 is TGTGCCATCAGTGAGTGGGGACAGAGCAATCAGCCCCAGCATTTT.

This clonotype was seen more than once but under ten times. The V gene is TRBV5-1, the J gene TRBJ2-7; 8 bases are shared with TRBD1. The ends lost 4 bases at V and 3 bases at J; junction bases unmatched: 3. Per the germline V gene, CDR1 is SGHRS and CDR2 is YFSETQ. CDR3 length: 13 residues. The CDR3 sequence: CASSMTGDYEQYF. DNA of the CDR3: TGCGCCAGCAGCATGACAGGGGACTACGAGCAGTACTTC.

This clonotype was seen a handful of times. J is TRBJ1-4 and V is TRBV7-2; no definite D call. Germline lookup yields CDR1 SGHTA and CDR2 FQGNSA. The CDR3 covers 15 residues. V lost 2 bases to trimming and J lost 0 bases, with 7 bases between them. Here the CDR3 DNA reads TGTGCCAGCAGCTTAAGGTTTGCAACTAATGAAAAACTGTTTTTT. Encoded protein: CASSLRFATNEKLFF.

Many counts were recorded for this clonotype. This chain connects TRBV9 to TRBJ1-6, with 8 positions matching TRBD1. Germline V gene lookup returns CDR1 SGDLS and CDR2 YYNGEE. This CDR3 is 16 amino acids long. With V trimmed by 4 bases and J by 5 bases, 8 bases remained unmatched. Here the CDR3 reads CASSSSDRGDNSPLHF. The CDR3 DNA reads TGTGCCAGCAGCTCTTCCGACAGGGGAGATAATTCACCCCTCCACTTT.

The chain combines TRBV6-5 with TRBJ2-1; TRBD1 aligns across 10 bases. The CDR3 has 15 residues. V shed 0 bases and J 10 bases; nucleotides not matched to a gene: 6. The germline gives CDR1 MNHEY, CDR2 SVGAGI. In DNA, the CDR3 is TGTGCCAGCAGTTACTCGGACAGGGGGACTTGGGAGCAGTTCTTC. Translated: CASSYSDRGTWEQFF.

The rearrangement joins TRBV10-3 to TRBJ2-7; no firm D call. Germline V gene sequence: CDR1 ENHRY, CDR2 SYGVKD. This CDR3 spans 13 amino acids. Trimming removed 4 bases from V and 4 bases from J, with 11 bases in between. The CDR3 nucleotides are TGTGCCATCAGTGCCGGTTTTGGTTACGAGCAGTACGTC. Translating it yields CAISAGFGYEQYV.

This clonotype was observed at least ten times. The chain uses TRBV28 and TRBJ1-1, with 8 bases fitting TRBD1. The length of the CDR3 is 13 residues. V lost 6 bases, J lost 5 bases, and 5 bases stayed unmatched. Germline V gene lookup returns CDR1 MDHEN and CDR2 SYDVKM. The CDR3 loop reads CASSGQGRTEAFF. CDR3 nucleotide sequence: TGTGCCAGCAGCGGACAGGGTCGGACTGAAGCTTTCTTT.

This clonotype was seen many times. This chain joins TRBV5-1 and TRBJ2-5; 7 bases fit TRBD1. This CDR3 region has 14 residues. Germline V gene lookup returns CDR1 SGHRS and CDR2 YFSETQ. Trimming took 4 bases from V and 2 from J; bases not matched to a gene: 5. The CDR3 DNA follows: TGCGCCAGCAGCCCATCGGGACAGCAAGAGACCCAGTACTTC. Protein product: CASSPSGQQETQYF.

This chain uses TRBV19 with TRBJ1-2; weak D call: TRBD1 (5 bases). Germline CDR1 and CDR2: LNHDA and SQIVND (reference sequence). Trimming pared 5 bases from V and 2 bases from J, leaving 15 bases between. CDR3 length: 15 residues. The CDR3 DNA follows: TGTGCCAGTAGTCTGACGAAGACAGAAAACTATGGCTACACCTTC. It is translated as CASSLTKTENYGYTF.

This clonotype was seen repeatedly, ten times or more. This rearrangement joins TRBV29-1 to TRBJ1-1; 9 bases align to TRBD1. Unmatched junction bases numbered 18, after V lost 6 bases and J lost 4 bases. CDR3 size: 17 residues. The germline V gene has CDR1 SQVTM and CDR2 ANQGSEA. CDR3: CSVQNADRGYWGTEAFF. The CDR3 DNA reads as TGCAGCGTCCAAAACGCGGACAGGGGTTACTGGGGCACTGAAGCTTTCTTT.

This clonotype was detected ten times or more. The V call is TRBV19, the J call TRBJ2-1; TRBD1 might be the D (5 bases). Germline V lookup: CDR1 LNHDA, CDR2 SQIVND (reference sequence). With 5 bases removed from V and 7 bases from J, the gap between germline ends came to 9 bases. The CDR3 totals 12 residues. The CDR3 DNA is TGTGCCAGTAGTCAGGGTAAAAATGAGCAGTTCTTC. Residues: CASSQGKNEQFF.

The chain links TRBV11-3 to TRBJ1-2, with D hard to call. The CDR3 loop spans 14 amino acids. Looked up from germline, CDR1 is SGHNT and CDR2 is YENEEA. Between the trimmed V and J ends, which lost 0 bases and 1 base, there was a span of 6 bases. CDR3 protein: CASSLDGDNYGYTF. CDR3 nucleotides: TGTGCCAGCAGCTTAGACGGAGATAACTATGGCTACACCTTC.

This clonotype showed up many times. V is TRBV15 and J is TRBJ2-7; D ambiguous. Looked up from germline, CDR1 is LNHNV and CDR2 is YYDKDF (reference sequence). The CDR3 contains 13 residues. Trimming shortened V by 5 bases and J by 0 bases, and 8 bases separated the two germline ends. As DNA, the CDR3 is TGTGCCACCAGCTCCGGCGTCTCCTACGAGCAGTACTTC. Amino acids: CATSSGVSYEQYF.

In its sample, this clonotype was seen many times. The chain employs TRBV7-9 and TRBJ1-5; D uncertain. Deletions cut 2 bases from V and 4 bases from J, with 3 bases between. The CDR3 is made up of 12 amino acids. Per germline, CDR1 SEHNR and CDR2 FQNEAQ (reference sequence). The CDR3 spells CASSLWNQPQHF. As DNA, the CDR3 is TGTGCCAGCAGCTTATGGAATCAGCCCCAGCATTTT.

This clonotype came up many times. The chain joins TRBV6-6 to TRBJ2-5; 11 bases are a match to TRBD2. Trimming cost V 0 bases and J 3 bases; bases outside gene matches: 3. Germline CDR1 and CDR2: MNHNY and SVGAGI (reference sequence). This CDR3 contains 16 residues. The DNA for the CDR3 is TGTGCCAGCAGTTACTCGGGACTAGCGGTAGAAGAGACCCAGTACTTC. Protein product: CASSYSGLAVEETQYF.